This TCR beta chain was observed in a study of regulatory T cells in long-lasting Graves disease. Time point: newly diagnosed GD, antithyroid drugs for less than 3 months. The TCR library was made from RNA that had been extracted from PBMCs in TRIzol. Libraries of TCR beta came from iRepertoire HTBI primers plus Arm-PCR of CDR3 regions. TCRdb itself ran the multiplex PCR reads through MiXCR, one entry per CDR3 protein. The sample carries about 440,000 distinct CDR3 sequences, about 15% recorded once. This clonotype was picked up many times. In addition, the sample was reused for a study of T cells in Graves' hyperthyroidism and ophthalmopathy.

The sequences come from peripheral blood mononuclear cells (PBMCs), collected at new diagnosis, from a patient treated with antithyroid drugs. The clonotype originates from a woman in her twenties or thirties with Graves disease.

CDR3 DNA sequence: TGTGCCAGCACCCTCGCCGACAGGAGATACGAGCAGTACTTC. It is translated as CASTLADRRYEQYF. The chain couples TRBV6-2 or TRBV6-3 to TRBJ2-7; perhaps TRBD1 as D (6 bases). The germline CDR1 and CDR2 sequences are MNHEY and SVGEGT. This CDR3 has 14 residues. V was clipped by 7 bases and J by 4 bases, with 17 bases between them.